The present T cell receptor (beta chain) was sequenced within a study of cytomegalovirus exposure and HLA in healthy donors (dated by TCRdb to about 2017). About the investigation overall: An earlier analysis of approximately 600 of the donors reported 250 to 350 Gb of sequence data and 117 million unique TCR beta sequences from 150 million to 200 million T cells. The study was designed to test whether signatures of past pathogen exposure could be identified by cataloging public T cell receptors. On average, roughly 240,000 unique TCR beta nucleotide sequences were sequenced per donor among about 400 genotyped donors of the cohort, with roughly 18% of those sequences being non-productive. Besides the first cohort of around 670 subjects, a separate validation cohort made up of over a hundred different subjects was used. In a later analysis, previously published TCR beta repertoires from fewer than 750 donors were re-analyzed and high-resolution HLA genotyping was added so that TCR occurrence patterns could be studied. The genetic ancestry cluster associated with self-reported Caucasian donors included 70% to 85% of the roughly 410 genotyped donors. Both class I and class II loci were covered by HLA typing, at four-digit resolution. An earlier analysis of 500 to 750 of the donors applied high-throughput TCR beta sequencing to assess whether each TCR beta V gene segment acted as functional or pseudogenic. To predict cytomegalovirus infection status, the study brought together high-throughput TCR immunosequencing, statistical association of individual TCRs with disease status, and machine learning. Approximately 310 gigabases of sequencing data and approximately 93 million unique TCR sequences were included in an early release covering about 620 HLA-typed donors. Donor age, sex, ethnicity and CMV serostatus were compiled alongside the repertoire data. Every discovery cohort repertoire had been produced on one sequencing platform. Using immunosequencing, the study profiled T cell repertoires from about 620 subjects and related those repertoires to cytomegalovirus serostatus. Typing coverage differed by locus: A, B, C, DRB1 and DQB1 were typed in roughly 620-630 donors, DQA1 in about 510, DPA1 in 606, and DPB1 in approximately 450. Because of strong linkage in the cohort, roughly five DR-DQ haplotypes were treated as single units for association and clustering. Rather than drawing on any new phenotypic data, the later analysis identified candidate immune exposures from TCR beta sequences and the way those sequences occurred across donors. Genome-wide SNP genotypes for about 65% of the 666 donors were used in a later genetic analysis, which treated that subset as a discovery cohort. What the work shows at the level of the full study, not this receptor alone: In a later analysis, some 18,000 TCR beta sequences were associated with specific HLA alleles at a false discovery rate of 0.05. A later analysis found that HLA-associated TCR beta chains were more clonally expanded and had lower generation probabilities than equally common non-associated chains. A few of the identified cytomegalovirus-associated TCR beta chains were confirmed in vitro to be specific for cytomegalovirus antigens. A further reported finding was that TCR beta sequences accurately predicted the HLA-A and HLA-B alleles for most subjects in the first cohort. A cluster of highly shared sequence variants was judged likely to represent a technical artifact of the sequencing pipeline. A later analysis reported that several top co-occurrence clusters appeared linked to parvovirus B19, influenza, CMV and Epstein-Barr virus. A later genetic analysis reported fewer N-insertions in productive TCRs among donors in an Asian-associated ancestry cluster than the approximately 700-donor mean. An association between a missense DCLRE1C variant and V-gene and J-gene trimming of TCR beta chains was found in a later genetic analysis and replicated in an independent cohort. Because some donors lacked HLA typing at each locus, the association tests relied only on the typed subset. It was suggested by the authors that the approach could potentially be generalized to other disease states and immunological phenotypes. In the study, 150 to 200 TCR beta chains were listed as associated with cytomegalovirus. Most TCR sequences were seen in very few donors, while some public TCRs were found in many individuals. Linkage disequilibrium might explain the correlated functional status among segregating V segments, but an unknown experimental factor could not be excluded. Because counts were too low, seventeen rarely observed V segments, including chromosome 9 orphons, were excluded from the earlier analysis of around 590 of the donors. In a later analysis, most CMV-associated TCR beta chains were found to appear HLA-restricted, with HLA associations seemingly driven largely by CMV exposure. The 87-base-pair reads could not distinguish some IMGT-functional V segments, including TRBV6-2 and TRBV6-3, so those segments were excluded. For the cohort, immune exposure information was limited to CMV serostatus. The presence/absence analyses assumed that sequencing depth was roughly uniform across donors, and that assumption may not be true. When HLA alleles, especially DR and DQ, strongly co-occurred, attributing TCR associations to individual alleles was difficult. Broadly in line with IMGT annotations, most TCR beta V segments showed up in productive rearrangements about 87% or about 30% of the time in an earlier analysis of around 600 of the donors. In both the original and validation cohorts, the classifier was reported to diagnose cytomegalovirus status with high specificity and sensitivity. In a later analysis, the rate of TCR association differed among HLA loci, with DRB1 alleles having the most associated TCRs and HLA-C alleles having the fewest. Only TCR beta chains were sequenced in this cohort, and the absence of alpha or paired-chain data limited detectable features.

Remarks on this clone: The antigen this receptor binds is unknown. Base quality data are lacking; no much larger clone is found one base away.

In total, roughly 710 healthy bone marrow donors made up the cohort. At the time of sampling, every cohort member was nominally healthy, though immune exposures that went unrecorded were likely present. The donor was CMV seropositive and was included in the group of almost 300 seropositive cohort members. A peripheral blood sample was provided by each donor, and peripheral blood mononuclear cells were used for TCR beta sequencing. Genomic DNA was extracted from the blood cell samples with the Qiagen DNeasy Blood Extraction Kit. The library came from the immunoSEQ multiplex PCR assay. A mixture of 60 forward primers for TCR Vbeta segments and 13 reverse primers for TCR Jbeta segments was used in the multiplex PCR. Amplification of the CDR3 region of rearranged TCR beta genes was performed with a multiplex PCR assay on genomic DNA. Amplified TCR beta libraries were sequenced as 87-base-pair reads on the Illumina HiSeq System. Under the source paper's analysis protocol: In a later analysis, 70 million to 95 million unique TCR beta chains were counted across the roughly 610 repertoires, and roughly 11 million of these chains were shared by at least two donors. A nearest-neighbor algorithm error-corrected the raw reads and collapsed the reads into unique sequences, merging closely related sequences to remove PCR and sequencing errors. To assign V, D and J gene segments, CDR3 sequences were aligned to IMGT reference sequences. For a sequence to be retained, a match of at least six nucleotides was required to both a V gene segment and a J gene segment. A rearrangement counted as productive if the CDR3 had no stop codons and remained in frame with V and J, and every other rearrangement counted as non-productive. CDR3 was defined according to IMGT convention as the region running from the second conserved V-encoded cysteine to the conserved J-encoded phenylalanine. Sequences without an unambiguous match to a single V gene segment were excluded from the earlier analysis of 450 to 650 of the donors. An earlier analysis of 587 of the donors classified V segments as functional when productive rearrangements were above 56.7% and as segregating when the standard deviation between donors was above 5%. A statistical classification framework was developed to diagnose cytomegalovirus status using the catalog of TCR beta chain sequences. In a later analysis, V and J genes were assigned by comparing TCR nucleotide sequences against IMGT/GENE-DB human TR gene sequences. Using the TCRdist pipeline, a later analysis assigned CDR3 sequences along with most-parsimonious VDJ recombination scenarios. In a later analysis, each TCR beta chain was defined by its CDR3 amino acid sequence together with its V-gene family, and reads lacking a unique V-gene family were excluded. In a later analysis, 450 to 600 highly shared, low-generation-probability nucleotide sequences were removed to address suspected cross-contamination and a sequencing artifact. A later analysis calculated a clonal expansion index for each public chain from normalized within-repertoire ranks of inferred template counts. A later analysis computed generation probabilities with a VDJ recombination model fitted to out-of-frame rearrangements, and checked the results against IGoR. In a later analysis, hypergeometric tests were used to score TCR-TCR, TCR-HLA and TCR-CMV co-occurrence, with a repertoire-size bias correction applied to TCR pairs. In a later analysis, false discovery rates were estimated by permuting HLA or CMV assignments 20 times. A later analysis grouped co-occurring TCRs with DBSCAN, adding TCRdist sequence similarity when clustering within HLA-allele-positive subsets. Co-occurrence clustering excluded repertoires with fewer than 30,000 or more than 120,000 public chains, plus five with anomalous nucleotide sharing. The table comes from immuneACCESS by way of TCRdb, which keeps in-frame sequences with V and J called. Part of the clones is missing from these tables; in studies checked, under half for an unresolved V gene and the rest for unknown reasons. The DNA was the basis for D and trimming; V, J and clone size are from that table. The sample table contains 150,000 to 200,000 clones; only one count was recorded for 77% of them. The ten largest account for more than 3% of the sample.

The germline V gene provides CDR1 SGHVS and CDR2 FNYEAQ. From cysteine to phenylalanine, the CDR3 is 16 amino acids long. Kept here is only the CDR3 DNA, which spans 48 bases and is read in frame from base 1. A distance of 20 bases separates the germline ends of V and J, which lose 4 bases and 5 bases respectively. Material for sequencing was PBMCs. This sequence uses TRBV7-6 and TRBJ2-5; no D gene is confidently identified. This clonotype was obtained from an older woman in good health and CMV-seropositive. The DNA reads TGTGCCAGCAGCTGGTCCCCGGGTCCCCGCGAGGAGACCCAGTACTTC. Its product reads: CASSWSPGPREETQYF.